This T cell receptor (beta chain) comes out of a study of T cell responses to AZD1222 COVID-19 vaccine. Study context: Analyses pooled second doses at about 4 or about 12 weeks.

As to this clone: The antigen is undetermined.

Study-wide findings and caveats: White British people made up most donors, females outnumbered males, and clonal diversity was possibly underestimated. The CD4 TCRs associated with vaccination extended across spike and predominated at 160-218 and 743-854. Two AZD1222 administrations were followed by greater Spike-specific TCR breadth and depth.

Data came from immunoSEQ multiplex PCR; TCRdb stores just in-frame clones and leaves some out. The sample holds some 150,000 clones, 85% to 95% seen once. The receptor was derived from an adult in good health. The sample was peripheral blood, taken on day 0 of AZD1222 vaccination.

This chain's CDR3 is CASSRRQGAQETQYF. In nucleotides, the CDR3 is TGTGCCAGCAGCCGCCGACAGGGGGCCCAAGAGACCCAGTACTTC. The rearrangement joins TRBV7-2 to TRBJ2-5; 10 positions agree with TRBD1. CDR1 and CDR2 (germline): SGHTA, FQGNSA. This CDR3 has 15 amino acids. V lost 5 bases and J lost 1; bases outside the gene matches: 4.